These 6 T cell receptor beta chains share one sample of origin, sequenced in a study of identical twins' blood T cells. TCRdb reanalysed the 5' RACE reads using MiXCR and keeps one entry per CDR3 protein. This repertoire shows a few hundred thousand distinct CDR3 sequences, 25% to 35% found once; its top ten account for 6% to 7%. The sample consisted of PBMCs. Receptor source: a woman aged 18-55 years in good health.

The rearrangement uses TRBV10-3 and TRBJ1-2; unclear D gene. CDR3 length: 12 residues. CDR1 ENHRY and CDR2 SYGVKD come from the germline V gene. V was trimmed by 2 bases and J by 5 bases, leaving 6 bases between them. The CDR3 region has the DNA TGTGCCATCAGTGAGACGGCTTATGGCTACACCTTC. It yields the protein CAISETAYGYTF.

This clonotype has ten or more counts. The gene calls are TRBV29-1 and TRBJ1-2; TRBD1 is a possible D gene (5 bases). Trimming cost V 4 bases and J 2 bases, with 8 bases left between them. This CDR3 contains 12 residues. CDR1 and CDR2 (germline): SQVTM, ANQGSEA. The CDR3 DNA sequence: TGCAGCGTTGCAGACAGCAACTATGGCTACACCTTC. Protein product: CSVADSNYGYTF.

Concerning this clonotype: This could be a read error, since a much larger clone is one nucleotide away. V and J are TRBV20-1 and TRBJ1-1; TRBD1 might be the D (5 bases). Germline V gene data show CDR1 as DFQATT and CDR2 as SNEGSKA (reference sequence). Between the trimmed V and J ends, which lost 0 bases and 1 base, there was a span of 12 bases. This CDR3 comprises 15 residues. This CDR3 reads CSARDQGDTNTEAFF. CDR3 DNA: TGCAGTGCTAGAGATCAGGGCGACACGAACACTGAAGCTTTCTTT.

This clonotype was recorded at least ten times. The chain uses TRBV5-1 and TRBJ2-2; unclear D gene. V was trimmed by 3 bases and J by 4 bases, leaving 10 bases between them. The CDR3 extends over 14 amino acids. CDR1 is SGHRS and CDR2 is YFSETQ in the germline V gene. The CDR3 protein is CASSSQGSTGELFF. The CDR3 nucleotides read TGCGCCAGCAGCTCCCAAGGCAGCACCGGGGAGCTGTTTTTT.

CDR3 DNA: TGTGCCAGCCGACGGGCGAGCGGGGAGAGAAACACCGGGGAGCTGTTTTTT. It codes for CASRRASGERNTGELFF. V and J are TRBV6-2 or TRBV6-3 and TRBJ2-2; 7 nucleotides align to TRBD2. With V trimmed by 8 bases and J by 2 bases, 14 bases remained unmatched. The CDR3 consists of 17 residues. Germline CDR1 MNHEY, CDR2 SVGEGT.

The CDR3, as DNA: TGTGCCAGCAGCCAAGAGACAGGGAGTGGAGCTTTCTTT. Its translation: CASSQETGSGAFF. V gene TRBV3-1 combines with J gene TRBJ1-1, with 7 bases lining up with TRBD1. In germline, CDR1 is LGHDT, CDR2 YNNKEL (reference sequence). CDR3 length: 13 residues. Trimming cost V 0 bases and J 10 bases; bases outside gene matches: 5.